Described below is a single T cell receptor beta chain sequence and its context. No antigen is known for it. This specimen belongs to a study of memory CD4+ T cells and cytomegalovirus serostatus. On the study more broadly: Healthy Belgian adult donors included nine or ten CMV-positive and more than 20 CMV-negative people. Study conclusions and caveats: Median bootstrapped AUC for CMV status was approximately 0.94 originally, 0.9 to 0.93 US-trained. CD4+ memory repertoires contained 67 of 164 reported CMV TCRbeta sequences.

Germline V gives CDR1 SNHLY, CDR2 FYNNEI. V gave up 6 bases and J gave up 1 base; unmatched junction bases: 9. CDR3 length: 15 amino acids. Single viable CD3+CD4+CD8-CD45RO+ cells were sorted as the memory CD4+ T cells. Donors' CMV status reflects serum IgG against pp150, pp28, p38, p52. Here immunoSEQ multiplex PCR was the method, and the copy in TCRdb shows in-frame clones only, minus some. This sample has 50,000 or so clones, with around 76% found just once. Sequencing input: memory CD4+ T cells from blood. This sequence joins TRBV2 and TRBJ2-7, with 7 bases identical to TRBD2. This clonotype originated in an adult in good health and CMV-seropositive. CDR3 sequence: CASRKLSGSSYEQYF. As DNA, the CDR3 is TGTGCCAGCAGGAAACTTAGCGGGTCGTCCTACGAGCAGTACTTC.